This entry is about one TCR beta chain. Its specificity is unknown. Sequencing used immunoSEQ multiplex PCR; TCRdb keeps in-frame clones, though not all of them. The sample consists of 60,000 to 75,000 clones, roughly 86% of them appearing once. This specimen belongs to a study of OX40 agonist ivuxolimab in advanced cancers. Study in general: Dosing consisted of intravenous ivuxolimab at 0.01 to 10 mg/kg every 2 weeks.

Study-wide results and caveats: The mean number of expanded clones was higher in CD8+ T cells than in CD4+.

Trimming left V 2 bases short and J 3 bases short, with 7 bases between. Germline CDR1 and CDR2: SEHNR and FQNEAQ (reference sequence). This CDR3 region has 13 residues. This sequence joins TRBV7-9 and TRBJ1-1; D is unresolved. The clonotype originates from an adult with an advanced solid tumor such as melanoma, head and neck, liver or kidney cancer. The sample in question was CD4+ or CD8+ T cells sorted from blood, obtained in a trial of the OX40 agonist ivuxolimab. CDR3 amino acids: CASSLLRDTEAFF. In DNA form, the CDR3 reads TGTGCCAGCAGCTTACTAAGGGACACTGAAGCTTTCTTT.